This is a list of T cell receptor beta chains from one sample in a study of T cells in Graves' hyperthyroidism and ophthalmopathy. MiXCR, applied by TCRdb to the multiplex PCR reads, yields one record per CDR3 protein. The profile covers some 580,000 distinct CDR3 sequences, with 15% to 20% appearing a single time and about 3.5% taken by the ten largest. What was sequenced was blood. The receptors were sampled from a woman aged 40 to 50 with Graves' ophthalmopathy. Both conserved end residues are part of each CDR3. The D gene is left open where the match is weak. Size is omitted from some rows. Given values are once, few, many or a class for expanded clones.

TRBJ2-7,TRBD2,many,TRBV2,CASIRREGYEQYF,TGTGCCAGCATCCGGCGGGAGGGGTACGAGCAGTACTTC
TRBJ2-2,NA,many,TRBV7-2,CASSLGGHGTGELFF,TGTGCCAGCAGCTTAGGGGGGCATGGCACCGGGGAGCTGTTTTTT
TRBJ2-1,TRBD1,many,TRBV3-1,CASSPAHGTGWNEQFF,TGTGCCAGCAGCCCCGCCCACGGGACAGGTTGGAATGAGCAGTTCTTC
TRBJ2-2,TRBD1,NA,TRBV29-1,CSVGDSPYTGELFF,TGCAGCGTTGGGGACAGCCCTTACACCGGGGAGCTGTTTTTT
TRBJ2-1,NA,many,TRBV2,CASSEISSGVEQFF,TGTGCCAGCAGTGAAATCTCTTCGGGGGTTGAGCAGTTCTTC
TRBJ1-2,NA,NA,TRBV5-1,CASRQDLNGYTF,TGCGCCAGCAGGCAGGATCTCAATGGCTACACCTTC
TRBJ1-1,NA,many,TRBV27,CASSRDVRNTEAFF,TGTGCCAGCAGCCGGGACGTCAGGAACACTGAAGCTTTCTTT
TRBJ1-5,TRBD1,few,TRBV10-3,CAIGSGTGVDGNQPQHF,TGTGCCATCGGTTCCGGGACAGGGGTCGATGGCAATCAGCCCCAGCATTTT
TRBJ2-5,TRBD2,NA,TRBV7-8,CASSLVTSGSGETQYF,TGTGCCAGCAGCTTAGTGACTAGCGGGAGTGGAGAGACCCAGTACTTC
TRBJ2-1,TRBD1,few,TRBV7-9,CASSTGTGGINEQFF,TGTGCCAGCAGCACCGGGACAGGGGGTATCAATGAGCAGTTCTTC
TRBJ2-7,TRBD1,many,TRBV20-1,CSASLSGTGGYEQYF,TGCAGTGCTAGCCTCAGCGGGACAGGGGGCTACGAGCAGTACTTC
TRBJ2-3,TRBD2,NA,TRBV5-6,CASSTGLAGGPDTQYF,TGTGCCAGCAGCACAGGACTAGCGGGGGGTCCAGATACGCAGTATTTT
TRBJ1-5,NA,NA,TRBV20-1,CGAPTSTGQPQHF,TGCGGTGCCCCCACCTCCACGGGGCAGCCCCAGCATTTT
TRBJ2-3,NA,NA,TRBV6-2/TRBV6-3,CASSSERDTQYF,TGTGCCAGCAGTTCCGAACGGGATACGCAGTATTTT
TRBJ1-1,NA,few,TRBV19,CASRKHLNTEAFF,TGTGCCAGTAGAAAGCACTTGAACACTGAAGCTTTCTTT
TRBJ1-4,NA,many,TRBV2,CASSADRSEKLFF,TGTGCCAGCAGCGCGGACAGATCCGAAAAACTGTTTTTT
TRBJ1-1,NA,NA,TRBV20-1,CSAAIPGGGRAEAFF,TGCAGTGCCGCTATCCCCGGGGGGGGGAGGGCTGAAGCTTTCTTT
TRBJ1-5,NA,NA,TRBV6-1,CASSEGEAQHF,TGTGCCAGCAGTGAGGGGGAAGCCCAGCATTTT
TRBJ1-4,NA,NA,TRBV6-2/TRBV6-3,CASSDRRGATNEKLFF,TGTGCCAGCAGTGACAGGCGTGGAGCAACTAATGAAAAACTGTTTTTT
TRBJ2-3,TRBD2,few,TRBV5-1,CASTYSGRALTDTQYF,TGCGCCAGCACCTATAGCGGGAGAGCCCTCACAGATACGCAGTATTTT
TRBJ2-7,NA,many,TRBV6-1,CASSSGSRDEQYF,TGTGCCAGCAGTTCCGGGAGTAGGGACGAGCAGTACTTC